These 2 T cell receptor beta chains were all obtained from the same sample, sequenced in a study of shared clonotypes between healthy human individuals (dated by TCRdb to 2018 to 2021). The library was produced with the immunoSEQ multiplex PCR assay. The immuneACCESS repertoire file appears here via TCRdb, limited to in-frame rearrangements. These files lack a portion of the clones; in checked studies, under half of the deficit traces to unresolved V genes, and the cause of the others is not known. This sample comprises approximately 500,000 clones, about 95% of them detected only once. Of the sample, under 0.06% is held by the ten largest clones. Sequenced sample: naive CD4+ T cells sorted from blood. The cell subset or site label on this specimen signifies: CD45RA+ positively selected. The receptor set was obtained from a woman in her 30s in good health.

DNA for the CDR3: TGTGCCAGCAGCCAAGTCGGGACTAGCGGTAGGAATGAGCAGTTCTTC. Amino acid sequence: CASSQVGTSGRNEQFF. The rearrangement uses TRBV4-2 and TRBJ2-1; 11 bases map to TRBD2. Germline V lookup: CDR1 LGHNA, CDR2 YNFKEQ. CDR3 size: 16 residues. Trimming took 1 base from V and 7 from J; bases not matched to a gene: 6.

The chain carries TRBV28 and TRBJ1-4, with 7 bases that match TRBD1. Trimming removed 6 bases from V and 7 bases from J; junction bases left unmatched: 17. There are 17 residues in the CDR3. The germline CDR1 and CDR2 sequences are MDHEN and SYDVKM. The CDR3 region is CASSLPLQGGPVEKLFF. The CDR3 DNA sequence: TGTGCCAGCAGCCTACCTCTGCAGGGGGGCCCCGTTGAAAAACTGTTTTTT. Combining the CDR3 with reference TRBV28 and TRBJ1-4 gives the whole variable domain DVKVTQSSRYLVKRTGEKVFLECVQDMDHENMFWYRQDPGLGLRLIYFSYDVKMKEKGDIPEGYSVSREKKERFSLILESASTNQTSMYLCASSLPLQGGPVEKLFFGSGTQLSVL.